This T cell receptor beta chain was recorded in a study of T cell responses to AZD1222 COVID-19 vaccine. Produced via immunoSEQ multiplex PCR; TCRdb's table is partial and in-frame only. Counted here are around 200,000 clones, 85% to 95% occurring once; the ten biggest clones make up roughly 3.8%. Study-wide points: Just a handful of AZD1222 recipients tested seropositive at baseline.

A note on this clone: Antigen specificity is unknown.

Germline values: CDR1 SGHKS, CDR2 YYEKEE (reference sequence). The V segment lost 3 bases and the J segment 6 bases; nucleotides outside the gene matches: 6. The CDR3 spans 14 residues. The material was peripheral blood, obtained on day 0 of AZD1222 vaccination. The genes are TRBV5-5 and TRBJ2-1; 7 nucleotides agree with TRBD1. This TCR derives from an adult in good health. This chain's CDR3 is CASSSVTGINEQFF. As DNA, the CDR3 is TGTGCCAGCAGCTCGGTGACAGGGATCAATGAGCAGTTCTTC. Combining the CDR3 with reference TRBV5-5 and TRBJ2-1 gives the whole variable domain DAGVTQSPTHLIKTRGQQVTLRCSPISGHKSVSWYQQVLGQGPQFIFQYYEKEERGRGNFPDRFSARQFPNYSSELNVNALLLGDSALYLCASSSVTGINEQFFGPGTRLTVL.